Below, 18 T cell receptor beta chains from the same sample are listed, as sequenced in a study of T cell repertoires in aging, cancer and after chemotherapy. Peripheral blood genomic DNA, not sorted cells or RNA, was the template. TRB rearrangements spanning V, D and J were amplified using mixed TRB-A/B primers. MiXCR, run by TCRdb on the multiplex PCR reads, gives a single entry per CDR3 protein. The sample lists about 3,100 distinct CDR3 sequences; about 32% were seen once. Sequenced sample: blood. The source is a human donor with a solid tumor.

There are a few counts of this clonotype. V is TRBV12-3 or TRBV12-4 and J is TRBJ2-2, with D perhaps assigned TRBD1 or TRBD2 (5 bases each). The CDR3 sequence is 16 residues long. Trimming cost V 5 bases and J 5 bases, with 18 bases left between them. The CDR3 spells CASSPFRRKGTGELFF. The CDR3 DNA follows: TGTGCCAGCAGTCCCTTCAGGAGGAAGGGGACCGGGGAGCTGTTTTTT.

The chain combines TRBV20-1 with TRBJ1-1; D is possibly TRBD1 (5 bases). CDR1 is DFQATT and CDR2 is SNEGSKA in the germline V gene (reference sequence). The germline V and J ends were trimmed by 0 bases and 4 bases, with 12 bases remaining between them. The CDR3 runs to 14 residues. CDR3 in amino acids: CSARDQRGGTEAFF. The DNA of the CDR3 is TGCAGTGCTAGAGATCAAAGGGGTGGCACTGAAGCTTTCTTT.

This clonotype was detected only a few times. This chain uses TRBV12-3 or TRBV12-4 with TRBJ1-1; D perhaps matches TRBD1 (5 bases). This CDR3 spans 14 amino acids. The germline V and J ends were trimmed by 6 bases and 0 bases, with 11 bases remaining between them. CDR3 region: CASSPGTVNTEAFF. In nucleotides, the CDR3 is TGTGCCAGCAGCCCCGGGACGGTGAACACTGAAGCTTTCTTT.

CDR3 bases: TGTGCCAGCAGTGAAACCGAGGACAGCTACCAAGAGACCCAGTACTTC. Its translation: CASSETEDSYQETQYF. The J gene is TRBJ2-5, the V gene TRBV6-1; TRBD1 is a possible D gene (6 bases). Germline V gives CDR1 MNHNS, CDR2 SASEGT. Between the trimmed V and J ends, which lost 2 bases and 0 bases, there was a span of 13 bases. CDR3 length equals 16 residues.

The V gene is TRBV7-2, the J gene TRBJ1-1, with a possible D match to TRBD1 (6 bases). Trimming cost V 5 bases and J 7 bases, with 14 bases left between them. The germline V gene has CDR1 SGHTA and CDR2 FQGNSA. CDR3 length: 13 residues. The CDR3 here is CASSPTGHREAFF. The CDR3 DNA follows: TGTGCCAGCAGCCCTACGGGACACCGTGAAGCTTTCTTT.

The V gene is TRBV6-1, the J gene TRBJ2-3; 9 bases map to TRBD2. The V and J ends lost 2 bases and 0 bases, in that order; junction bases with no gene match: 3. Germline assignment: CDR1 MNHNS and CDR2 SASEGT. This CDR3 comprises 16 residues. DNA of the CDR3: TGTGCCAGCAGTGAAATTAGCGGGAGAAGCACAGATACGCAGTATTTT. Its protein is CASSEISGRSTDTQYF.

This rearrangement joins TRBV18 to TRBJ2-2; the D is unclear. The CDR3 extends over 14 amino acids. V was pared by 6 bases and J by 4 bases, with 12 bases between. Germline CDR1 is KGHSH and CDR2 is LQKENI. CDR3 residues: CASSPQASTGELFF. CDR3 nucleotides: TGTGCCAGCTCTCCCCAAGCGAGCACCGGGGAGCTGTTTTTT.

This clonotype was observed a handful of times. CDR3: CASSYDRASGNTIYF. The CDR3 DNA is TGTGCCAGCAGCTATGACAGGGCCTCTGGAAACACCATATATTTT. The chain has TRBV5-6 and TRBJ1-3; 7 bases agree with TRBD1. V shed 3 bases and J 0 bases; nucleotides not matched to a gene: 3. The CDR3 loop spans 15 amino acids. CDR1 and CDR2 from the germline V gene are SGHDT and YYEEEE.

Worth noting for this clonotype: Since a much larger clone is just one base distant, this may be a read error. The chain recombines TRBV6-1 with TRBJ2-3, with 10 bases matching TRBD2. The CDR3 contains 14 residues. CDR1 and CDR2 (germline): MNHNS, SASEGT. CDR3 loop: CASSRLAGTNTQYF. CDR3 nucleotides: TGTGCCAGCAGCAGACTAGCGGGCACAAATACGCAGTATTTT.

J is TRBJ2-6 and V is TRBV5-6, with D uncertain. The ends were cut back, 0 bases at V and 0 bases at J, with 7 bases in the middle. Germline CDR1 SGHDT, CDR2 YYEEEE. The CDR3 has 16 residues. The CDR3 region has the DNA TGTGCCAGCAGCTTGGGACTGCACTCTGGGGCCAACGTCCTGACTTTC. Protein: CASSLGLHSGANVLTF.

Only a few counts were recorded for this clonotype. The chain recombines TRBV6-5 with TRBJ2-1; a weak D match, TRBD2 (6 bases). Germline CDR1 and CDR2: MNHEY and SVGAGI. The V end was cut by 4 bases, the J end by 3 bases, with 13 bases between. The CDR3 is 15 amino acids. This CDR3 is CASSLRGSIYNEQFF. CDR3 in DNA: TGTGCCAGCAGTTTACGGGGGAGTATCTACAATGAGCAGTTCTTC.

In its sample, this clonotype was seen once. The chain uses TRBV6-1 and TRBJ2-5; D perhaps matches TRBD2 (6 bases). Germline values: CDR1 MNHNS, CDR2 SASEGT. Trimming took 6 bases from V and 3 from J, leaving 17 bases between them. The CDR3 length is 15 residues. The CDR3 DNA reads TGTGCCAGCAGCCGAGGGACTTACCTAGAAGAGACCCAGTACTTC. As protein: CASSRGTYLEETQYF.

Worth noting for this clonotype: This may be a read error, as it is one base from a much larger clone. V and J are TRBV5-5 and TRBJ2-3; D ambiguous. CDR1 and CDR2 (germline): SGHKS, YYEKEE (reference sequence). The CDR3 covers 14 residues. V lost 4 bases, J lost 6 bases, and 15 bases lay in between. This CDR3 reads CASSPPPQRDTQYF. The CDR3 bases are TGTGCCAGCAGCCCGCCACCTCAGCGTGATACGCAGTATTTT.

Turning to this clonotype: One end of the junction varies from germline; a read error may be responsible. The rearrangement links TRBV11-1 to TRBJ2-7, with D tentatively TRBD1 or TRBD2 (5 bases each). CDR3 length: 16 residues. CDR1 SGHAT and CDR2 FQDESV come from the germline V gene (reference sequence). The CDR3 region has the DNA TGCGCCAGCAGCAAAGTACGGGACGGTGTCTCCTACGAGCAGTACTTC. Translation gives CASSKVRDGVSYEQYF.

In its sample, this clonotype was seen a few times. V and J are TRBV29-1 and TRBJ1-5; D unresolved. Germline V lookup: CDR1 SQVTM, CDR2 ANQGSEA. The CDR3 is 12 residues long. V lost 4 bases and J 5 bases, leaving 9 bases between the germline ends. CDR3 amino acids: CSVADSHQPQHF. In nucleotides, the CDR3 is TGCAGCGTTGCCGACTCTCATCAGCCCCAGCATTTT.

The CDR3 is CASSYSQARGNSPLHF. For the CDR3, the DNA is TGTGCCAGCAGTTACTCGCAAGCACGCGGTAATTCACCCCTCCACTTT. J is TRBJ1-6 and V is TRBV6-5; D ambiguous. Trimming removed 0 bases from V and 6 bases from J, with 12 bases in between. The CDR3 totals 16 residues. CDR1 is MNHEY, CDR2 SVGAGI, per germline.

This chain connects TRBV15 to TRBJ2-1, with D perhaps TRBD2 (6 bases). Trimming removed 3 bases from V and 4 bases from J, with 13 bases in between. In germline, CDR1 is LNHNV, CDR2 YYDKDF (reference sequence). There are 15 residues in the CDR3. CDR3 in DNA: TGTGCCACCAGCAGGCTAGAGGGAGGTTACAATGAGCAGTTCTTC. It codes for CATSRLEGGYNEQFF.

This chain links TRBV20-1 with TRBJ2-7; 14 nucleotides match TRBD2. Germline V gene sequence: CDR1 DFQATT, CDR2 SNEGSKA (reference sequence). There are 15 residues in the CDR3. J gave up 3 bases and V 6 bases, and 7 bases lay outside the gene matches. CDR3 region: CSAGTSGSKDYEQYF. CDR3 nucleotide sequence: TGCAGTGCCGGGACTAGCGGGAGTAAGGACTACGAGCAGTACTTC.